The 23 T cell receptor beta chains reported below all come from one sample, sequenced in a study of long-term antiretroviral therapy in people with HIV. Run at survey level, the immunoSEQ assay was version v3.0. TCRdb's copy holds only in-frame clones and misses some; the assay was immunoSEQ multiplex PCR. The repertoire includes under 30,000 clones, 80% of them detected once, and 5.5% to 8.5% sits in the top ten. The sequenced sample was unsorted PBMCs, obtained 0.3 years after starting antiretroviral therapy. The receptors shown here come from a man aged 40-55 years with HIV.

V gene TRBV14 combines with J gene TRBJ2-3; D tentatively reads TRBD1 or TRBD2 (5 bases each). Germline V gene lookup returns CDR1 SGHDN and CDR2 FVKESK. This CDR3 is 16 amino acids long. With 3 bases removed from V and 8 bases from J, the gap between germline ends came to 21 bases. CDR3 DNA sequence: TGTGCCAGCAGCCAGGACCGGGACGGATCCCTTCGTACGCAGTATTTT. This sequence encodes CASSQDRDGSLRTQYF.

Only one count was recorded for this clone. The CDR3 nucleotides are TGTGCCAGCAGCCCGACTAGCAGTGCAGGGGGGGAGCAGTACTTC. It specifies CASSPTSSAGGEQYF. V gene TRBV28 combines with J gene TRBJ2-7, with D tentatively TRBD1 or TRBD2 (7 bases each). CDR3 size: 15 residues. Trimming took 6 bases from V and 7 from J, leaving 22 bases between them. Per germline, CDR1 MDHEN and CDR2 SYDVKM.

The chain links TRBV28 to TRBJ2-7, with 9 bases matching TRBD1. CDR3 length equals 14 residues. Germline CDR1 reads MDHEN; CDR2 reads SYDVKM. V gave up 6 bases and J gave up 3 bases; unmatched junction bases: 6. CDR3 residues: CASSEYRGLYEQYF. The CDR3 region has the DNA TGTGCCAGCAGCGAGTACAGGGGGCTCTACGAGCAGTACTTC.

The rearrangement links TRBV5-1 to TRBJ1-1, with 9 positions matching TRBD1. CDR3 size: 15 residues. The germline gives CDR1 SGHRS, CDR2 YFSETQ. J gave up 1 base and V 1 base, and 2 bases lay outside the gene matches. CDR3 nucleotide sequence: TGCGCCAGCAGCTTGTTGGGACAGGGGAACACTGAAGCTTTCTTT. Its translation is CASSLLGQGNTEAFF.

The chain uses TRBV7-8 and TRBJ1-5; possible D gene TRBD1, 5 bases. This CDR3 spans 14 amino acids. Trimming took off 1 base at V and 5 bases at J, with 9 bases between the two ends. Germline V gives CDR1 SGHVS, CDR2 FQNEAQ. CDR3 protein: CASSLEWGDQPQHF. In DNA, the CDR3 is TGTGCCAGCAGCTTAGAGTGGGGGGATCAGCCCCAGCATTTT.

V gene TRBV27 combines with J gene TRBJ2-1; TRBD2 matches 9 bases. The CDR3 runs 17 residues. V shed 4 bases, J shed 0 bases, and the junction held 7 bases outside the gene matches. CDR1 is MNHEY, CDR2 SMNVEV, per germline (reference sequence). CDR3 in amino acids: CASSSVTSGSSYNEQFF. The DNA of the CDR3 is TGTGCCAGCAGTTCCGTGACTAGCGGAAGCTCCTACAATGAGCAGTTCTTC.

V usage is TRBV18 and J usage is TRBJ1-1; no reliable D call. The CDR3 is made up of 15 amino acids. V was cut by 0 bases and J by 0 bases, with 8 bases left in between. Germline V CDR1 and CDR2: KGHSH, LQKENI. The CDR3 DNA reads as TGTGCCAGCTCACCACCCGAGGCGATGAACACTGAAGCTTTCTTT. This sequence encodes CASSPPEAMNTEAFF.

In its sample, this clone was seen once. This chain connects TRBV19 to TRBJ2-2; D is perhaps TRBD2 (5 bases). The length of the CDR3 is 13 residues. Germline assignment: CDR1 LNHDA and CDR2 SQIVND (reference sequence). V was clipped by 7 bases and J by 4 bases, with 10 bases between them. CDR3 amino acids: CASKRGSTGELFF. DNA of the CDR3: TGTGCCAGTAAAAGAGGGTCCACCGGGGAGCTGTTTTTT.

The chain links TRBV7-2 to TRBJ2-7; the match to TRBD2 covers 7 bases. The J segment lost 3 bases and the V segment lost 5 bases, leaving 1 base of the junction unmatched. Germline CDR1 is SGHTA and CDR2 is FQGNSA. The CDR3 totals 12 residues. The CDR3 region is CASSPGGYEQYF. CDR3 sequence (DNA): TGTGCCAGCAGCCCGGGAGGCTACGAGCAGTACTTC.

The chain joins TRBV7-2 to TRBJ2-7; D might be TRBD1 or TRBD2, each matching 5 bases. CDR1 SGHTA and CDR2 FQGNSA come from the germline V gene. V was shortened by 3 bases and J by 3 bases, with 9 bases between the two germline ends. This CDR3 has 13 residues. For the CDR3, the DNA is TGTGCCAGCAGCTTGGGACCTATCTACGAGCAGTACTTC. It specifies CASSLGPIYEQYF.

This clone showed up just once. The J gene is TRBJ2-7, the V gene TRBV27; 10 bases fit TRBD2. The germline CDR1 and CDR2 sequences are MNHEY and SMNVEV (reference sequence). V lost 0 bases to trimming and J lost 5 bases; unmatched junction nucleotides: 7. The length of the CDR3 is 16 residues. Here the CDR3 reads CASSLSWLAGVNEQYF. DNA of the CDR3: TGTGCCAGCAGTTTATCCTGGCTAGCGGGAGTCAACGAGCAGTACTTC.

The chain couples TRBV10-2 to TRBJ2-1; 9 bases align to TRBD2. This CDR3 has 15 residues. Germline lookup yields CDR1 WSHSY and CDR2 SAAADI. Trimming at V came to 7 bases and at J to 2 bases, leaving 6 bases not matched to a gene. CDR3 coding DNA: TGCGCCAGCATAGGTAGCGGGAGTACCTACAATGAGCAGTTCTTC. The encoded protein is CASIGSGSTYNEQFF.

The V gene is TRBV5-6, the J gene TRBJ2-3; unclear D gene. Trimming took off 1 base at V and 5 bases at J, with 11 bases between the two ends. The CDR3 has 14 amino acids. CDR1 SGHDT and CDR2 YYEEEE come from the germline V gene. This CDR3 is CASSLPGLGDTQYF. Written as DNA, the CDR3 is TGTGCCAGCAGCTTGCCGGGTTTGGGAGATACGCAGTATTTT.

The chain recombines TRBV6-5 with TRBJ1-1; D not certain. Trimming took 7 bases from V and 1 from J, leaving 4 bases between them. This CDR3 has 11 residues. Germline loops: CDR1 MNHEY, CDR2 SVGAGI. CDR3 bases: TGTGCCAGCAACGGGAACACTGAAGCTTTCTTT. Its protein product is CASNGNTEAFF.

This clone was recorded a few times. V usage is TRBV19 and J usage is TRBJ2-7; a weak D match, TRBD1 (5 bases). Germline-derived CDR1 and CDR2 are LNHDA and SQIVND (reference sequence). The CDR3 is 13 amino acids. The ends were cut back, 8 bases at V and 3 bases at J, with 14 bases in the middle. In DNA, the CDR3 is TGTGCCAGTGGTCAGGGAACCAACTACGAGCAGTACTTC. This translates into CASGQGTNYEQYF.

V and J are TRBV2 and TRBJ2-7, with unresolved D. This CDR3 is 13 amino acids long. Germline CDR1 and CDR2: SNHLY and FYNNEI. V gave up 1 base and J gave up 6 bases, with 10 bases separating them. CDR3 sequence (DNA): TGTGCCAGCAGTGAAGAAGACCTCCTCGAGCAGTACTTC. It yields the protein CASSEEDLLEQYF. Full variable domain (remainder filled in from reference TRBV2 and TRBJ2-7): EPEVTQTPSHQVTQMGQEVILRCVPISNHLYFYWYRQILGQKVEFLVSFYNNEISEKSEIFDDQFSVERPDGSNFTLKIRSTKLEDSAMYFCASSEEDLLEQYFGPGTRLTVT.

V and J are TRBV19 and TRBJ1-5; D gene uncertain. Trimming removed 3 bases at V and 1 base at J, with 13 bases between. CDR1 is LNHDA and CDR2 is SQIVND in the germline V gene (reference sequence). This CDR3 spans 16 amino acids. The CDR3 DNA follows: TGTGCCAGTAGTATTCTTGCCGAGTGGAGCAATCAGCCCCAGCATTTT. Amino acids: CASSILAEWSNQPQHF.

The chain is built from TRBV6-1 and TRBJ2-1; 9 nucleotides agree with TRBD1. The ends lost 8 bases at V and 12 bases at J; junction bases unmatched: 11. Germline V CDR1 and CDR2: MNHNS, SASEGT. The CDR3 runs to 13 residues. The CDR3 DNA sequence: TGTGCCAGCTGGGACTACAGGGGACAGGGGCAGTTCTTC. Translating it yields CASWDYRGQGQFF.

The chain joins TRBV27 to TRBJ2-1; TRBD2 is a possible D gene (5 bases). CDR3 length: 15 amino acids. V shed 6 bases and J shed 2 bases, with 14 bases lying between them. Looked up from germline, CDR1 is MNHEY and CDR2 is SMNVEV (reference sequence). CDR3 residues: CASSLYSATYNEQFF. CDR3 bases: TGTGCCAGCAGCCTGTATAGCGCTACCTACAATGAGCAGTTCTTC.

This CDR3 reads CASSLRGLAGVFSSYNEQFF. The CDR3 DNA is TGTGCCAGCAGTTTAAGGGGACTAGCGGGCGTCTTTAGCTCCTACAATGAGCAGTTCTTC. The rearrangement uses TRBV27 and TRBJ2-1; 12 bases fit TRBD2. The CDR3 is made up of 20 amino acids. After removal of 2 bases from V and 0 bases from J, the junction contained 11 bases not matched to a gene. Germline CDR1 and CDR2: MNHEY and SMNVEV (reference sequence).

The J gene is TRBJ2-3, the V gene TRBV5-5; 8 bases line up with TRBD2. The V gene end was trimmed by 5 bases and the J gene end by 6 bases; junction bases not matched to a gene: 11. Germline V gene lookup returns CDR1 SGHKS and CDR2 YYEKEE (reference sequence). This CDR3 has 15 amino acids. CDR3: CASSRGRLAGDTQYF. CDR3 nucleotides: TGTGCCAGCAGTAGAGGGCGCCTAGCGGGCGATACGCAGTATTTT.

This clone turned up a few times. The CDR3 region has the DNA TGTGCCAGTAGCAAATACCCCACCTACGAGCAGTACTTC. Translated: CASSKYPTYEQYF. This chain connects TRBV19 to TRBJ2-7; D unresolved. This CDR3 spans 13 amino acids. Trimming shortened V by 6 bases and J by 2 bases, and 11 bases separated the two germline ends. Per the germline V gene, CDR1 is LNHDA and CDR2 is SQIVND (reference sequence).

The genes are TRBV6-1 and TRBJ2-7; 7 positions agree with TRBD2. The V and J ends lost 3 bases and 4 bases, in that order; junction bases with no gene match: 9. This CDR3 has 15 residues. CDR1 and CDR2 from the germline V gene are MNHNS and SASEGT. CDR3 amino acids: CASSDPGGSSYEQYF. The CDR3 DNA follows: TGTGCCAGCAGTGATCCAGGCGGGAGTTCTTACGAGCAGTACTTC.